This T cell receptor beta chain derives from a study of cytomegalovirus exposure and HLA in healthy donors. PCR primers comprised 60 Vbeta and 13 Jbeta primers. Sequencing was performed with immunoSEQ multiplex PCR; in TCRdb, only in-frame clones are kept and a portion is missing. This table has approximately 220,000 clones, more than 60% appearing once. Details on this clone: The target antigen is unknown.

Germline V gives CDR1 SGHTA, CDR2 FQGNSA. The CDR3 totals 19 residues. V trimming: 1 base; J trimming: 2 bases; junction bases outside the gene matches: 7. Study-wide results and limits: In a later analysis, at a false discovery rate of 0.05, 16,951 TCR beta sequences were associated with HLA alleles.

The J gene is TRBJ2-1, the V gene TRBV7-2; 14 bases map to TRBD2. Sequencing used PBMCs. The clonotype originates from a woman aged 25 to 39 in good health and CMV-seronegative. The CDR3 region has the DNA TGTGCCAGCAGCTTAGGACTAGCGGGAGGGCCGATCCCCTACAATGAGCAGTTCTTC. It translates to CASSLGLAGGPIPYNEQFF. Variable domain in full (rest from reference TRBV7-2 and TRBJ2-1): GAGVSQSPSNKVTEKGKDVELRCDPISGHTALYWYRQSLGQGLEFLIYFQGNSAPDKSGLPSDRFSAERTGGSVSTLTIQRTQQEDSAVYLCASSLGLAGGPIPYNEQFFGPGTRLTVL.